The 14 T cell receptor beta chains below were found in one sample sequenced in a study of OX40 agonist ivuxolimab in advanced cancers. Assay: immunoSEQ multiplex PCR; the TCRdb copy retains only in-frame clones and omits some. The table has around 95,000 clones, about 89% seen once. The material sequenced was CD4+ or CD8+ T cells sorted from blood, taken in a trial of the OX40 agonist ivuxolimab. All receptors come from an adult with an advanced solid tumor such as melanoma, head and neck, liver or kidney cancer.

The V call is TRBV6-6, the J call TRBJ1-2, with a possible D match to TRBD1 (6 bases). The CDR3 has 14 amino acids. V lost 3 bases to trimming and J lost 6 bases, with 14 bases between them. In germline, CDR1 is MNHNY, CDR2 SVGAGI (reference sequence). CDR3 in DNA: TGTGCCAGCAGTTATGGCAGGGGTATGGATGGCTACACCTTC. Protein: CASSYGRGMDGYTF.

V gene TRBV10-2 combines with J gene TRBJ1-1; 7 positions match TRBD1. The CDR3 contains 15 residues. The J segment lost 6 bases and the V segment lost 6 bases, leaving 13 bases of the junction unmatched. Looked up from germline, CDR1 is WSHSY and CDR2 is SAAADI. Here the CDR3 DNA reads TGCGCCAGCAGCGAAGACAGGGCGCGAAGGGCTGAAGCTTTCTTT. Translated: CASSEDRARRAEAFF.

The V call is TRBV7-8, the J call TRBJ2-1; 14 positions match TRBD2. V shed 3 bases, J shed 8 bases, and the junction held 6 bases outside the gene matches. The CDR3 sequence is 16 residues long. Germline V CDR1 and CDR2: SGHVS, FQNEAQ. The CDR3 DNA reads as TGTGCCAGCAGCTTCCCAGGGACTAGCGGGAGATATGAGCAGTTCTTC. It yields the protein CASSFPGTSGRYEQFF.

The chain recombines TRBV30 with TRBJ1-5, with D tentatively TRBD1 (5 bases). The CDR3 loop spans 15 amino acids. Trimming shortened V by 2 bases and J by 6 bases, and 17 bases separated the two germline ends. Per germline, CDR1 GTSNPN and CDR2 SVGIG (reference sequence). CDR3 in DNA: TGTGCCTGGAGTAAGGGCAGGGTGGGGGGTCAGCCCCAGCATTTT. This encodes CAWSKGRVGGQPQHF.

The V gene is TRBV6-1, the J gene TRBJ1-5; D may be TRBD1 (5 bases). The V end lost 11 bases, the J end lost 5 bases, and 22 bases lay between the germline ends. Germline loops: CDR1 MNHNS, CDR2 SASEGT. The CDR3 sequence is 15 residues long. The CDR3 spells CAAVGKGREYQPQHF. The CDR3 DNA follows: TGTGCCGCCGTGGGTAAGGGCAGGGAGTATCAGCCCCAGCATTTT.

The chain couples TRBV5-5 to TRBJ2-7, with 10 bases aligning to TRBD2. The length of the CDR3 is 15 residues. V shed 1 base and J 5 bases; nucleotides not matched to a gene: 6. Germline-derived CDR1 and CDR2 are SGHKS and YYEKEE (reference sequence). The chain's CDR3 is CASSLLSSGSHEQYF. The CDR3 nucleotides are TGTGCCAGCAGCTTGCTCTCTAGCGGGAGCCACGAGCAGTACTTC.

The genes are TRBV5-1 and TRBJ1-2, with unresolved D. V was shortened by 4 bases and J by 8 bases, with 18 bases between the two germline ends. The CDR3 sequence is 14 residues long. Germline CDR1 is SGHRS and CDR2 is YFSETQ. The CDR3 spells CASSLDGFGSGYTF. The CDR3 coding sequence is TGCGCCAGCAGCCTGGACGGATTTGGGTCCGGCTACACCTTC.

The chain employs TRBV5-4 and TRBJ2-7; 9 bases are a match to TRBD1. The CDR3 loop spans 14 amino acids. From germline, CDR1 is SGHNT and CDR2 YYREEE (reference sequence). Trimming removed 6 bases from V and 5 bases from J; junction bases left unmatched: 9. This chain's CDR3 is CASTPGQGRDEQYF. The CDR3 nucleotides read TGTGCCAGCACCCCGGGACAGGGAAGGGACGAGCAGTACTTC.

V gene TRBV19 combines with J gene TRBJ2-1, with 16 nucleotides matching TRBD2. The trim removed 7 bases at V and 4 bases at J, leaving 16 bases unmatched. The CDR3 loop spans 20 amino acids. In germline, CDR1 is LNHDA, CDR2 SQIVND (reference sequence). The CDR3 DNA sequence: TGTGCCAGTACCCCATGGGCACAGGGGACTAGCGGGAGGGCATACAATGAGCAGTTCTTC. Translated: CASTPWAQGTSGRAYNEQFF.

The chain has TRBV7-9 and TRBJ1-5, with D unresolved. CDR1 and CDR2 from the germline V gene are SEHNR and FQNEAQ (reference sequence). V was trimmed by 1 base and J by 3 bases, leaving 7 bases between them. The CDR3 spans 14 residues. The CDR3, as DNA: TGTGCCAGCAGCTTAGACAGAATCAATCAGCCCCAGCATTTT. This codes for CASSLDRINQPQHF.

V is TRBV6-6 and J is TRBJ2-2; perhaps TRBD2 as D (5 bases). The V and J ends lost 6 bases and 5 bases respectively, with 13 bases between them. The germline gives CDR1 MNHNY, CDR2 SVGAGI (reference sequence). The CDR3 covers 14 residues. In DNA form, the CDR3 reads TGTGCCAGCAGGGGGTCCTCGGGGACCGGGGAGCTGTTTTTT. This codes for CASRGSSGTGELFF.

This chain connects TRBV29-1 to TRBJ2-2; D is possibly TRBD1 (6 bases). This CDR3 spans 13 amino acids. CDR1 and CDR2 from the germline V gene are SQVTM and ANQGSEA. Trimming removed 7 bases from V and 0 bases from J, with 9 bases in between. The CDR3 bases are TGCAGCGGACGACAGGCGAACACCGGGGAGCTGTTTTTT. Translation gives CSGRQANTGELFF.

The chain is built from TRBV2 and TRBJ1-1; D remains unclear. Trimming stripped 1 base from V and 0 bases from J, with 6 bases between. Looked up from germline, CDR1 is SNHLY and CDR2 is FYNNEI. The CDR3 contains 14 residues. CDR3: CASSEEAVNTEAFF. The CDR3 DNA follows: TGTGCCAGCAGTGAAGAGGCCGTGAACACTGAAGCTTTCTTT.

This sequence joins TRBV5-4 and TRBJ2-7; D gene unclear. Germline V gene sequence: CDR1 SGHNT, CDR2 YYREEE (reference sequence). Trimming cost V 2 bases and J 4 bases, with 4 bases left between them. This CDR3 is 11 amino acids long. Written as DNA, the CDR3 is TGTGCCAGCAGCTTCCTATACGAGCAGTACTTC. Translating it yields CASSFLYEQYF. The full variable domain, with the rest looked up from reference TRBV5-4 and TRBJ2-7, is ETGVTQSPTHLIKTRGQQVTLRCSSQSGHNTVSWYQQALGQGPQFIFQYYREEENGRGNFPPRFSGLQFPNYSSELNVNALELDDSALYLCASSFLYEQYFGPGTRLTVT.